Following are 29 T cell receptor beta chains from one sample sequenced in a study of shared clonotypes between healthy human individuals. Libraries were prepared by immunoSEQ multiplex PCR; TCRdb keeps only in-frame clonotypes and omits some of them. This sample has roughly 2.5 million clones, with approximately 94% found just once. The sample taken for sequencing was naive CD4+ T cells sorted from blood. Subset noted: CD45RA+ positively selected. The origin of the receptors is a man aged 18 to 29 in good health.

Details on this clone: The junction and the germline gene differ at one end; a read error may be behind it. The V gene is TRBV5-6, the J gene TRBJ2-5, with 7 bases aligning to TRBD2. Germline lookup yields CDR1 SGHDT and CDR2 YYEEEE. CDR3 size: 15 residues. The chain's CDR3 is CASSASTSRQATQYF. The CDR3 DNA is TGTGCCAGCAGCGCCTCGACTAGCCGTCAAGCGACCCAGTACTTC.

In this sample, this clone turned up once. The chain has TRBV18 and TRBJ1-1; D is unclear. The V end lost 1 base, the J end lost 3 bases, and 6 bases lay between the germline ends. The CDR3 is 13 residues long. Germline V gives CDR1 KGHSH, CDR2 LQKENI. The CDR3 is CASSPLADTEAFF. The CDR3 DNA is TGTGCCAGCTCACCACTGGCGGACACTGAAGCTTTCTTT.

Turning to this clone: Other DNA sequences in this specimen translate into the identical CDR3. The CDR3 bases are TGTGCCAGCAGTTCCACAGGGGGGGGGTACAATGAGCAGTTCTTC. Translation: CASSSTGGGYNEQFF. The chain employs TRBV6-5 and TRBJ2-1; perhaps TRBD1 as D (8 bases). The V gene's germline CDR1 is MNHEY and CDR2 SVGAGI. V was pared by 4 bases and J by 4 bases, with 14 bases between. This CDR3 has 15 residues.

The chain employs TRBV11-2 and TRBJ2-3, with D hard to call. Trimming left V 5 bases short and J 3 bases short, with 3 bases between. The CDR3 consists of 11 residues. Germline CDR1 SGHAT, CDR2 FQNNGV. CDR3 DNA sequence: TGTGCCAGCAGCATAACAGATACGCAGTATTTT. Its protein product is CASSITDTQYF.

The genes are TRBV5-1 and TRBJ2-3, with 11 bases identical to TRBD1. The length of the CDR3 is 17 residues. V trimming: 3 bases; J trimming: 5 bases; junction bases outside the gene matches: 11. Germline V gene lookup returns CDR1 SGHRS and CDR2 YFSETQ. The CDR3 reads CASSSLRTGGAEDTQYF. In nucleotides, the CDR3 is TGCGCCAGCAGCTCACTCCGGACAGGGGGCGCGGAAGATACGCAGTATTTT.

The CDR3 is CASSLLGQDEQYF. The DNA for the CDR3 is TGTGCCAGCAGCTTATTAGGACAAGACGAGCAGTACTTC. The V call is TRBV7-3, the J call TRBJ2-7; TRBD1 might be the D (5 bases). V was cut by 2 bases and J by 5 bases, with 10 bases left in between. The CDR3 has 13 residues. Germline CDR1 reads SGHTA; CDR2 reads FQGTGA.

In the case of this clone: Distinct nucleotide sequences in the sample also encode this CDR3. The genes are TRBV18 and TRBJ2-7; D is tentatively TRBD1 or TRBD2 (6 bases each). The CDR3 contains 13 residues. Germline V gene data show CDR1 as KGHSH and CDR2 as LQKENI. V was clipped by 3 bases and J by 5 bases, with 11 bases between them. CDR3 loop: CASSPPGEDEQYF. The CDR3 DNA reads TGTGCCAGCTCACCTCCAGGGGAGGACGAGCAGTACTTC.

The J gene is TRBJ1-1, the V gene TRBV6-5, with a tentative D call TRBD1 (6 bases). The CDR3 loop spans 14 amino acids. Germline V gene lookup returns CDR1 MNHEY and CDR2 SVGAGI. The V end lost 6 bases, the J end lost 6 bases, and 17 bases lay between the germline ends. The CDR3 nucleotides are TGTGCCAGCAGGACCAGAGGGGGTATGCCTGAAGCTTTCTTT. Translating it yields CASRTRGGMPEAFF.

The V gene is TRBV19, the J gene TRBJ1-1, with D possibly TRBD1 on 6 matching bases. CDR3 length: 15 amino acids. CDR1 LNHDA and CDR2 SQIVND come from the germline V gene (reference sequence). Trimming removed 7 bases at V and 0 bases at J, with 15 bases between. CDR3 region: CASTHLDRMNTEAFF. CDR3 DNA sequence: TGTGCCAGTACCCATCTTGACAGGATGAACACTGAAGCTTTCTTT.

V gene TRBV6-1 combines with J gene TRBJ2-1, with 9 bases identical to TRBD2. CDR1 and CDR2 from the germline V gene are MNHNS and SASEGT. V trimming: 2 bases; J trimming: 7 bases; junction bases outside the gene matches: 12. The CDR3 length is 17 residues. In nucleotides, the CDR3 is TGTGCCAGCAGTGAAAGGGTCTACAGCGGGAGGCCGAATGAGCAGTTCTTC. Encoded protein: CASSERVYSGRPNEQFF.

A single count supports this clone. The genes are TRBV4-1 and TRBJ2-1, with D tentatively TRBD2 (6 bases). The CDR3 covers 16 residues. The germline V gene encodes CDR1 MGHRA and CDR2 YSYEKL. V was cut by 3 bases and J by 4 bases, with 16 bases left in between. For the CDR3, the DNA is TGCGCCAGCAGCCACCCCGGGACTGAGCGTTACAATGAGCAGTTCTTC. Translated: CASSHPGTERYNEQFF.

This clone was observed a few times. This sample also contains other DNA sequences that code for the same CDR3. This chain joins TRBV18 and TRBJ2-1, with unresolved D. This CDR3 has 13 residues. V was cut by 0 bases and J by 3 bases, with 3 bases left in between. The germline V gene has CDR1 KGHSH and CDR2 LQKENI. Written as DNA, the CDR3 is TGTGCCAGCTCACCACCTAGCTACAATGAGCAGTTCTTC. Amino acids: CASSPPSYNEQFF.

V and J are TRBV11-2 and TRBJ1-1; 7 bases line up with TRBD1. V gave up 1 base and J gave up 5 bases; unmatched junction bases: 10. The CDR3 spans 16 residues. The germline V gene encodes CDR1 SGHAT and CDR2 FQNNGV. Here the CDR3 reads CASSLGIGTGETEAFF. CDR3 DNA: TGTGCCAGCAGCTTAGGGATTGGTACAGGGGAAACTGAAGCTTTCTTT.

This clone was detected once. Other DNA sequences in this sample translate to the same CDR3. This chain connects TRBV7-2 to TRBJ1-4, with 7 positions matching TRBD1. J was trimmed by 3 bases and V by 5 bases; bases with no gene match: 3. The CDR3 is 14 residues long. Germline V gene lookup returns CDR1 SGHTA and CDR2 FQGNSA. Written as DNA, the CDR3 is TGTGCCAGCAGCCCCGGGACAGCTAATGAAAAACTGTTTTTT. Amino acids: CASSPGTANEKLFF. The entire variable domain, with the rest obtained from reference TRBV7-2 and TRBJ1-4, is as follows: GAGVSQSPSNKVTEKGKDVELRCDPISGHTALYWYRQSLGQGLEFLIYFQGNSAPDKSGLPSDRFSAERTGGSVSTLTIQRTQQEDSAVYLCASSPGTANEKLFFGSGTQLSVL.

Of note for this clone: The same CDR3 arises from other DNA sequences in this sample as well. The rearrangement uses TRBV5-1 and TRBJ2-1; 7 positions agree with TRBD2. V shed 0 bases and J 6 bases; nucleotides not matched to a gene: 3. Germline V gene data show CDR1 as SGHRS and CDR2 as YFSETQ. The CDR3 length is 14 residues. The CDR3 DNA sequence: TGCGCCAGCAGCTTGGGCGGGGGAATCAATGAGCAGTTCTTC. Its protein is CASSLGGGINEQFF.

The chain employs TRBV5-4 and TRBJ2-2; 7 nucleotides match TRBD1. The CDR3 sequence is 15 residues long. The trim removed 0 bases at V and 5 bases at J, leaving 4 bases unmatched. CDR1 and CDR2 from the germline V gene are SGHNT and YYREEE (reference sequence). The CDR3, as DNA: TGTGCCAGCAGCTTGGACAGGGGAATTACCGGGGAGCTGTTTTTT. It encodes CASSLDRGITGELFF.

The CDR3, as DNA: TGTGCCAGCAGCGGATTAGCGGGAGCCTCCTACGAGCAGTACTTC. Amino acid sequence: CASSGLAGASYEQYF. The chain uses TRBV13 and TRBJ2-7, with TRBD2 matching over 9 bases. The germline V gene has CDR1 PRHDT and CDR2 FYEKMQ (reference sequence). The CDR3 runs to 15 residues. Trimming at V came to 5 bases and at J to 0 bases, leaving 5 bases not matched to a gene.

This rearrangement joins TRBV28 to TRBJ2-7; weak D call: TRBD2 (6 bases). The CDR3 runs to 14 residues. V was trimmed by 6 bases and J by 2 bases, leaving 14 bases between them. The germline V gene has CDR1 MDHEN and CDR2 SYDVKM. CDR3 amino acids: CASRRIPGAYEQYF. CDR3 DNA sequence: TGTGCCAGCAGACGGATCCCGGGAGCCTACGAGCAGTACTTC. The variable domain in full, completed from reference TRBV28 and TRBJ2-7, reads DVKVTQSSRYLVKRTGEKVFLECVQDMDHENMFWYRQDPGLGLRLIYFSYDVKMKEKGDIPEGYSVSREKKERFSLILESASTNQTSMYLCASRRIPGAYEQYFGPGTRLTVT.

CDR3 nucleotides: TGTGCCAGTAAGGATCGAGAGACCCAGTACTTC. This translates into CASKDRETQYF. The chain is built from TRBV19 and TRBJ2-5; no reliable D call. CDR3 size: 11 residues. Trimming left V 7 bases short and J 4 bases short, with 7 bases between. Per the germline V gene, CDR1 is LNHDA and CDR2 is SQIVND (reference sequence). The whole variable domain, filled in from reference TRBV19 and TRBJ2-5, reads DGGITQSPKYLFRKEGQNVTLSCEQNLNHDAMYWYRQDPGQGLRLIYYSQIVNDFQKGDIAEGYSVSREKKESFPLTVTSAQKNPTAFYLCASKDRETQYFGPGTRLLVL.

This chain connects TRBV6-1 to TRBJ2-7; 7 bases fit TRBD2. The CDR3 extends over 13 amino acids. Per germline, CDR1 MNHNS and CDR2 SASEGT. V lost 2 bases, J lost 7 bases, and 5 bases stayed unmatched. Written as DNA, the CDR3 is TGTGCCAGCAGTGAATCGAGGGGAGGGGAGCAGTACTTC. Translation gives CASSESRGGEQYF.

Worth noting for this clone: The sample contains more than one DNA sequence encoding this CDR3. V gene TRBV5-6 combines with J gene TRBJ2-7, with D perhaps TRBD1 or TRBD2 (5 bases each). The V end lost 0 bases, the J end lost 4 bases, and 11 bases lay between the germline ends. CDR3 length equals 14 residues. The V gene's germline CDR1 is SGHDT and CDR2 YYEEEE. The CDR3 sequence is CASSLAWGPYEQYF. The CDR3 region has the DNA TGTGCCAGCAGCTTGGCGTGGGGACCTTACGAGCAGTACTTC.

The J gene is TRBJ2-2, the V gene TRBV6-5, with 9 bases identical to TRBD2. This CDR3 is built from 16 residues. Germline CDR1 MNHEY, CDR2 SVGAGI. Trimming cost V 2 bases and J 1 base; bases outside gene matches: 2. In DNA form, the CDR3 reads TGTGCCAGCAGTTACGGAGCGGGGGGGAACACCGGGGAGCTGTTTTTT. It translates to CASSYGAGGNTGELFF.

The chain couples TRBV9 to TRBJ1-1; a weak D match, TRBD1 (5 bases). The CDR3 length is 14 residues. The germline V gene encodes CDR1 SGDLS and CDR2 YYNGEE. Trimming pared 4 bases from V and 5 bases from J, leaving 15 bases between. CDR3 sequence (DNA): TGTGCCAGCAGCCCCTCCCCCGACAGTACTGAAGCTTTCTTT. This gives the protein CASSPSPDSTEAFF.

The CDR3 coding sequence is TGTGCCAGCCAGGGAGGCATGAACACTGAAGCTTTCTTT. This codes for CASQGGMNTEAFF. V is TRBV6-5 and J is TRBJ1-1, with TRBD1 as a possible D gene (5 bases). The CDR3 spans 13 residues. V lost 8 bases and J lost 0, with 10 bases in between. CDR1 is MNHEY, CDR2 SVGAGI, per germline.

The V gene is TRBV6-5, the J gene TRBJ2-7, with 9 positions matching TRBD1. Trimming cost V 2 bases and J 1 base; bases outside gene matches: 3. The CDR3 has 15 residues. Germline loops: CDR1 MNHEY, CDR2 SVGAGI. In nucleotides, the CDR3 is TGTGCCAGCAGTTACCGAGGACAGGGGTCCTACGAGCAGTACTTC. The encoded protein is CASSYRGQGSYEQYF.

This clone was seen a few times. V usage is TRBV7-2 and J usage is TRBJ1-2, with unresolved D. The CDR3 runs 12 residues. Trimming took off 2 bases at V and 8 bases at J, with 9 bases between the two ends. CDR1 and CDR2 (germline): SGHTA, FQGNSA. CDR3 region: CASSLSRSGYTF. The DNA of the CDR3 is TGTGCCAGCAGCTTATCCCGCTCGGGCTACACCTTC.

This clone was counted between two and nine times. The V gene is TRBV2, the J gene TRBJ1-1, with TRBD1 matching 7 bases. The germline V gene encodes CDR1 SNHLY and CDR2 FYNNEI. The length of the CDR3 is 13 residues. Trimming removed 6 bases from V and 4 bases from J; junction bases left unmatched: 5. CDR3 sequence reads: CASRLTGTTEAFF. CDR3 bases: TGTGCCAGCAGGTTGACAGGGACCACTGAAGCTTTCTTT.

The chain couples TRBV27 to TRBJ2-3, with unresolved D. Germline V lookup: CDR1 MNHEY, CDR2 SMNVEV (reference sequence). There are 15 residues in the CDR3. Between the trimmed V and J ends, which lost 0 bases and 2 bases, there was a span of 9 bases. The CDR3 DNA reads TGTGCCAGCAGTTTATCACCGCTTCCCACAGATACGCAGTATTTT. It specifies CASSLSPLPTDTQYF.

The table lists this clone with a count of one. The chain recombines TRBV29-1 with TRBJ2-7, with D uncertain. Trimming took off 4 bases at V and 4 bases at J, with 11 bases between the two ends. The CDR3 loop spans 12 amino acids. CDR1 and CDR2 (germline): SQVTM, ANQGSEA. CDR3 sequence: CSVGVDGYEQYF. The CDR3 coding sequence is TGCAGCGTTGGGGTTGACGGTTACGAGCAGTACTTC.